This TCR beta chain was sequenced for a study of cytomegalovirus exposure and HLA in healthy donors. The donors, nominally healthy at sampling, likely had unrecorded immune exposures. V shed 4 bases and J 5 bases; nucleotides not matched to a gene: 10. The germline gives CDR1 MNHNS, CDR2 SASEGT. The length of the CDR3 is 17 residues. In the PCR, 60 Vbeta and 13 Jbeta primers were used. Data came from immunoSEQ multiplex PCR; TCRdb stores just in-frame clones and leaves some out. Here the sample spans tens of thousands of clones, 85% being singletons. Specimen: PBMCs. This chain links TRBV6-1 with TRBJ2-2; 10 bases line up with TRBD2. This receptor was identified in a female donor in good health and CMV-seronegative. The CDR3 sequence: CASSGLERGGRTGELFF. In DNA, the CDR3 is TGTGCCAGCAGTGGGCTTGAGCGGGGGGGCCGGACCGGGGAGCTGTTTTTT.